The present T cell receptor beta chain was sequenced within a study of OX40 agonist ivuxolimab in advanced cancers. Study as a whole: Six ivuxolimab dose levels, 0.01 to 10 mg/kg, were given intravenously every 2 weeks. Dose-escalation patients were diagnosed with hepatocellular carcinoma, melanoma, renal cell cancer or head and neck cancer.

Study conclusions and caveats: Clonal expansion was among the lowest in partial responders at 0.1-3.0 mg/kg, especially CD8+.

The CDR3 is 14 amino acids. V gave up 5 bases and J gave up 7 bases; unmatched junction bases: 6. Germline CDR1 and CDR2: MNHEY and SMNVEV (reference sequence). The method was immunoSEQ multiplex PCR; TCRdb's version includes in-frame clones alone and lacks a portion of them. This table has roughly 75,000 clones, 70% to 90% appearing once. On this clone itself: The target antigen is unknown.

This chain links TRBV27 with TRBJ2-2; 8 bases align to TRBD1. This TCR came from an adult with an advanced solid tumor such as melanoma, head and neck, liver or kidney cancer. The starting material was CD4+ or CD8+ T cells sorted from blood, obtained in a trial of the OX40 agonist ivuxolimab. CDR3 nucleotide sequence: TGTGCCAGCAGTCGGACAGGGCTAGGCGGGGAGCTGTTTTTT. Amino acids: CASSRTGLGGELFF.